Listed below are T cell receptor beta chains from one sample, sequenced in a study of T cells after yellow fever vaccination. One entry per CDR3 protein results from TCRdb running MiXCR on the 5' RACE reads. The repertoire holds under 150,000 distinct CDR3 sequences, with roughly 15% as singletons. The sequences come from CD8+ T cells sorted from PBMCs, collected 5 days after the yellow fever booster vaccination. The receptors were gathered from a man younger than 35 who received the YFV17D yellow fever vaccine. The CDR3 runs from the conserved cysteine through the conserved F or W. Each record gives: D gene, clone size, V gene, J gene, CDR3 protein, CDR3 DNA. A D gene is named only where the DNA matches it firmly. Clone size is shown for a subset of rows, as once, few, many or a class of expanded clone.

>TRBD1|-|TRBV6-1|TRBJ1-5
CASTWTGEGNQPQHF
TGTGCCAGCACTTGGACAGGGGAAGGCAATCAGCCCCAGCATTTT
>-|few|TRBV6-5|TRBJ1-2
CASSGTRGYTF
TGTGCCAGCAGTGGGACGCGTGGCTACACCTTC
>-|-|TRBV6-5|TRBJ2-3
CASSLDLDTQYF
TGTGCCAGCAGCCTCGATTTAGATACGCAGTATTTT
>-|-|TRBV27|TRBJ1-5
CASKPVGVSNQPQHF
TGTGCCAGCAAACCCGTGGGGGTTTCGAATCAGCCCCAGCATTTT
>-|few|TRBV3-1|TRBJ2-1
CASSPPSSYNEQFF
TGTGCCAGCAGCCCGCCGAGCTCCTACAATGAGCAGTTCTTC
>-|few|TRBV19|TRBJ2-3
CASRRTSTDTQYF
TGTGCCAGTAGACGGACTAGCACAGATACGCAGTATTTT
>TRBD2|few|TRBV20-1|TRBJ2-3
CSARLGTSGGIWSTDTQYF
TGCAGTGCTAGACTTGGGACTAGCGGGGGGATCTGGAGCACAGATACGCAGTATTTT
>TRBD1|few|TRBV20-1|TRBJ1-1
CSGDREGEGGTEAFF
TGCAGCGGGGACAGGGAAGGGGAAGGAGGGACTGAAGCTTTCTTT
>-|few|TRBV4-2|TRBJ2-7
CASSQAGVRATHEQYF
TGTGCCAGCAGCCAAGCTGGGGTTCGGGCTACCCACGAGCAGTACTTC
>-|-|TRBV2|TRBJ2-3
CASTGDTQYF
TGTGCCAGCACAGGAGATACGCAGTATTTT
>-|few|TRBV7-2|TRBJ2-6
CASSQSPGAGANVLTF
TGTGCCAGCAGCCAGTCCCCGGGGGCCGGGGCCAACGTCCTGACTTTC
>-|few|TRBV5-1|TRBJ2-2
CASGHSQGGELFF
TGCGCCAGCGGTCACTCGCAGGGCGGGGAGCTGTTTTTT
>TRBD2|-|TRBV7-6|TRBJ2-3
CASSGTSGDTQYF
TGTGCCAGCAGCGGGACTAGCGGAGATACGCAGTATTTT
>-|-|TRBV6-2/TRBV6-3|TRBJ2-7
CASSYSPGAIYEQYF
TGTGCCAGCAGTTACTCCCCAGGGGCAATTTACGAGCAGTACTTC
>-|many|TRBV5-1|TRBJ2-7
CASSLGWGAYEQYF
TGCGCCAGCAGCTTGGGATGGGGGGCCTACGAGCAGTACTTC
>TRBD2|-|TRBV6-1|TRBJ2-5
CASSEDLAGGPVRETQYF
TGTGCCAGCAGTGAGGACCTAGCGGGGGGGCCGGTTCGGGAGACCCAGTACTTC
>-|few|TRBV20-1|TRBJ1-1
CSAFTVQLNTEAFF
TGCAGTGCCTTTACTGTACAGTTGAACACTGAAGCTTTCTTT
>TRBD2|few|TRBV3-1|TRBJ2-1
CASRDSGGSSYNEQFF
TGTGCCAGCAGAGATAGCGGGGGGAGCTCCTACAATGAGCAGTTCTTC
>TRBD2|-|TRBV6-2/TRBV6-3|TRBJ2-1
CASSPLAGEYNEQFF
TGTGCCAGCAGTCCTCTAGCGGGGGAGTACAATGAGCAGTTCTTC
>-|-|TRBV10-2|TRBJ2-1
CASSENPAGSIDEQFF
TGCGCCAGCAGTGAAAACCCGGCAGGGAGTATCGATGAGCAGTTCTTC
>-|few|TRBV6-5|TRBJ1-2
CASSSPYGYTF
TGTGCCAGCAGTTCCCCTTATGGCTACACCTTC
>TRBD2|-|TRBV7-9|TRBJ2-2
CASRFRLAANTGELFF
TGTGCCAGCAGATTTAGACTAGCGGCGAACACCGGGGAGCTGTTTTTT
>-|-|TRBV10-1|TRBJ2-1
CASSEGAETYNEQFF
TGCGCCAGCAGTGAGGGAGCGGAGACCTACAATGAGCAGTTCTTC
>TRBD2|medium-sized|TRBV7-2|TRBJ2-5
CASSGKGLAGETQYF
TGTGCCAGCAGCGGGAAGGGACTAGCGGGAGAGACCCAGTACTTC
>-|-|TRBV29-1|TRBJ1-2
CSVERAGYYGYTF
TGCAGCGTGGAGAGGGCAGGGTACTATGGCTACACCTTC
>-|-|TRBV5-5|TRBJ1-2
CASSLAEGVDYGYTF
TGTGCCAGCAGCTTGGCCGAGGGGGTAGACTATGGCTACACCTTC
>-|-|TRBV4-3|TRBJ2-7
CASSQVRTTRHEQYF
TGCGCCAGCAGCCAGGTCCGGACCACCCGGCACGAGCAGTACTTC
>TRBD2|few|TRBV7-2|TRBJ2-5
CASSSSGGAGETQYF
TGTGCCAGCAGCTCTAGCGGGGGGGCTGGGGAGACCCAGTACTTC
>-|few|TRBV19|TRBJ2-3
CASTAVSTDTQYF
TGTGCCAGTACAGCCGTAAGCACAGATACGCAGTATTTT
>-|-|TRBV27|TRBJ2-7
CASSLALDSYEQYF
TGTGCCAGCAGTTTAGCCCTGGACAGCTACGAGCAGTACTTC
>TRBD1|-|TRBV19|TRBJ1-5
CAATGDNQPQHF
TGTGCCGCGACAGGGGACAATCAGCCCCAGCATTTT
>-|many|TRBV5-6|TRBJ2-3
CASWRGTDTQYF
TGTGCCAGCTGGCGGGGCACAGATACGCAGTATTTT
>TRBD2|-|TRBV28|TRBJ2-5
CASSLYVGLPKETQYF
TGTGCCAGCAGTTTATACGTGGGACTACCCAAAGAGACCCAGTACTTC
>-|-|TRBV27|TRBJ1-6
CASSLGVNSPLHF
TGTGCCAGCAGTTTGGGGGTTAATTCACCCCTCCACTTT
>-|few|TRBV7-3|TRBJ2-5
CASSAAPTLYQETQYF
TGTGCCAGCAGCGCCGCGCCTACCCTGTACCAAGAGACCCAGTACTTC
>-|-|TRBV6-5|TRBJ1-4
CASSYLGNEKLFF
TGTGCCAGCAGTTATTTGGGGAATGAAAAACTGTTTTTT
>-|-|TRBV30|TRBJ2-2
CAWSGDGANTGELFF
TGTGCCTGGAGTGGGGACGGGGCTAACACCGGGGAGCTGTTTTTT
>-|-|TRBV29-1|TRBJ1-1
CSVGDGGGEAFF
TGCAGCGTGGGGGACGGTGGTGGTGAAGCTTTCTTT
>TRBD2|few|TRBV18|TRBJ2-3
CASSPPRGALQGTDTQYF
TGTGCCAGCTCACCACCGCGGGGGGCCCTACAGGGCACAGATACGCAGTATTTT
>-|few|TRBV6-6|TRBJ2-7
CASSSPGGLSSYEQYF
TGTGCCAGCAGTTCCCCGGGGGGCCTTAGCTCCTACGAGCAGTACTTC
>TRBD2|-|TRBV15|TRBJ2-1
CATSSGLAGDNEQFF
TGTGCCACCAGCAGCGGACTAGCGGGGGACAATGAGCAGTTCTTC